This T cell receptor (beta chain) was captured by sequencing in a study of blood T cell repertoires in COVID-19. Per the authors' pipeline: Nucleated cell counts were estimated from reference gene primer amplification. Clones were read by immunoSEQ multiplex PCR, and TCRdb kept only the in-frame ones, dropping some. V and J calls and clone size are as listed in that table; D and trimming were resolved from the DNA. The repertoire holds under 250,000 clones, with about nine tenths as singletons. V gave up 0 bases and J gave up 5 bases, with 13 bases separating them. CDR1 is MNHEY, CDR2 SVGAGI, per germline. This CDR3 has 16 amino acids.

The source material was peripheral blood. V and J are TRBV6-5 and TRBJ2-2, with D uncertain. The receptor was derived from a woman aged 55-69 years with acute or convalescent COVID-19. This CDR3 is CASSYSRQYRTGELFF. The CDR3, as DNA: TGTGCCAGCAGTTACTCGCGGCAGTATAGGACCGGGGAGCTGTTTTTT.